The entry below describes one T cell receptor (beta chain). Its target is not known. The CDR3 totals 15 residues. Per the germline V gene, CDR1 is MDHEN and CDR2 is SYDVKM. Trimming took 6 bases from V and 1 from J, leaving 13 bases between them. The sample originates from a study of shared clonotypes between healthy human individuals. Study as a whole: Per-donor plates numbered three CD4 naive, three CD4 memory, two CD8 naive and one CD8 memory.

The donors, healthy adults who were HIV-negative, had experienced no recent acute infections or vaccinations. Study-wide points: Clonotypes that were shared across four donors made up approximately 5% of naive CD4 clonotypes. Owing to a small donor count, the genetic and exposure-history diversity represented was limited.

The table came from immunoSEQ multiplex PCR; TCRdb's copy has only in-frame clones and leaves some out. The top ten hold 0.39% of the sample, which has 2.3 million or so clones, 85% to 95% seen once. The genes are TRBV28 and TRBJ1-5; no clear D. This receptor was taken from a man between 18 and 29 years old in good health. Some clones in this sample may be carry-over from other donors' samples. The sample was naive CD4+ T cells from PBMCs. The subset denotes: CD45RA+ positively selected. CDR3 nucleotides: TGTGCCAGCAGACCCGCGGGTCTCAGCAATCAGCCCCAGCATTTT. This codes for CASRPAGLSNQPQHF.